This passage covers 5 T cell receptor beta chains from one sample sequenced in a study of T cell responses to AZD1222 COVID-19 vaccine. Using immunoSEQ multiplex PCR, the repertoire was profiled, and TCRdb retains in-frame clones only, with some absent. The table records 87,000 or so clones, around 89% of them present only once. Source: peripheral blood, taken on day 0 of AZD1222 vaccination. The receptors were sampled from an adult in good health.

V and J are TRBV19 and TRBJ1-6; the match to TRBD1 covers 9 bases. The germline gives CDR1 LNHDA, CDR2 SQIVND (reference sequence). The CDR3 length is 14 residues. V dropped 5 bases and J dropped 13; count of bases not matched to a gene: 9. The CDR3 DNA follows: TGTGCCAGTAGTCTAGGACAGGGGATAGAGCCCCTCCACTTT. This codes for CASSLGQGIEPLHF.

The chain couples TRBV7-8 to TRBJ1-5; no clear D gene. V was trimmed by 5 bases and J by 2 bases, leaving 13 bases between them. The CDR3 is 15 amino acids. Germline assignment: CDR1 SGHVS and CDR2 FQNEAQ. The CDR3 DNA sequence: TGTGCCAGCAGCCCCGGTGACCCCCGCAATCAGCCCCAGCATTTT. It yields the protein CASSPGDPRNQPQHF.

V gene TRBV15 combines with J gene TRBJ1-2; D possibly corresponds to TRBD1 (6 bases). This CDR3 comprises 12 residues. Trimming stripped 3 bases from V and 8 bases from J, with 10 bases between. CDR1 is LNHNV, CDR2 YYDKDF, per germline (reference sequence). The CDR3 coding sequence is TGTGCCACCAGCAGGGACACAGGGGGCTACACCTTC. This encodes CATSRDTGGYTF.

This clone appeared once. The chain combines TRBV7-9 with TRBJ1-2; D is possibly TRBD1 (5 bases). The V gene's germline CDR1 is SEHNR and CDR2 FQNEAQ (reference sequence). Trimming took 5 bases from V and 1 from J, leaving 14 bases between them. CDR3 length: 15 residues. The CDR3 nucleotides read TGTGCCAGCAGCGGACGACAGAGGGGTAACTATGGCTACACCTTC. It is translated as CASSGRQRGNYGYTF.

The V call is TRBV18, the J call TRBJ2-3; D call uncertain. CDR1 is KGHSH and CDR2 is LQKENI in the germline V gene. The CDR3 consists of 15 residues. With 2 bases removed from V and 2 bases from J, the gap between germline ends came to 11 bases. The CDR3 bases are TGTGCCAGCTCACCATCAGAAGGCAACACAGATACGCAGTATTTT. This sequence encodes CASSPSEGNTDTQYF.